A selection of T cell receptor beta chains follows, all from one sample in a study of cytomegalovirus exposure and HLA in healthy donors. Profiling relied on immunoSEQ multiplex PCR, and the TCRdb table lists in-frame clones only, not all of them. The data contain 150,000 or so clones, around 76% of them singletons. Sequencing was performed on PBMCs. These TCRs come from a female donor in good health and CMV-seronegative. Each CDR3 is given with its conserved first and last residue. Fields, in order: V gene, clone size, J gene, D gene, CDR3 DNA, CDR3 protein. The D gene is left open where the match is weak. The size of a clone is reported for some rows only, either as once, few or many, or as a class for expanded clones.

TRBV5-6,.,TRBJ2-7,TRBD2,TGTGCCAGCAGCAGAGCGGGGATATACGAGCAGTACTTC,CASSRAGIYEQYF
TRBV6-4,.,TRBJ1-2,TRBD1,TGTGCCAGCAGCCCCGGATCCGGGACAGCCTATGGCTACACCTTC,CASSPGSGTAYGYTF
TRBV11-3,few,TRBJ2-5,.,TGTGCCAGCAGCTTACCGGGTCAAGAGACCCAGTACTTC,CASSLPGQETQYF
TRBV29-1,.,TRBJ2-7,.,TGCAGCGTTGAAACGAGGAGTTCCTACGAGCAGTACTTC,CSVETRSSYEQYF
TRBV6-5,.,TRBJ1-5,TRBD1,TGTGCCAGCAGTTACGACAGGGGTGGTCAGCCCCAGCATTTT,CASSYDRGGQPQHF
TRBV19,.,TRBJ1-4,.,TGTGCCAGTAGTATGGTTGCGCTAGCTTATTCAACTAATGAAAAACTGTTTTTT,CASSMVALAYSTNEKLFF
TRBV5-4,.,TRBJ2-3,TRBD1,TGTGCCAGCAGCTTGGAAGGGGGCAGGAGGACAGATACGCAGTATTTT,CASSLEGGRRTDTQYF
TRBV27,.,TRBJ2-1,.,TGTGCCAGCAGTTTATTTTCGGCGGAAATGGAGGTCGGTGAGCAGTTCTTC,CASSLFSAEMEVGEQFF
TRBV15,.,TRBJ1-2,TRBD1,TGTGCCACCCGGACAGGGGGCGAATATGGCTACACCTTC,CATRTGGEYGYTF
TRBV6-5,.,TRBJ1-1,.,TGTGCCAGCAGTCCGTTGACAGGACCCAACACTGAAGCTTTCTTT,CASSPLTGPNTEAFF
TRBV11-2,.,TRBJ1-6,.,TGTGCCAGCAGCCAACTCAATTCACCCCTCCACTTT,CASSQLNSPLHF
TRBV5-1,once,TRBJ1-4,TRBD1,TGCGCCAGCAGCTTCTCAGGGACAGGGGGTGAAAAACTGTTTTTT,CASSFSGTGGEKLFF
TRBV11-3,.,TRBJ2-5,.,TGTGCCAGCAGCCCTCAAGAGACCCAGTACTTC,CASSPQETQYF
TRBV7-8,few,TRBJ1-2,TRBD1,TGTGCCAGCAGCCTATTCATAAGCCCAGTCCCGGGACAGGGACCTAGGGGCTACACCTTC,CASSLFISPVPGQGPRGYTF
TRBV6-6,.,TRBJ1-5,.,TGTGCCAGCAACTCACAGGGTTCGGGCAATCAGCCCCAGCATTTT,CASNSQGSGNQPQHF
TRBV15,.,TRBJ2-3,.,TGTGCCACCAGCAGAGATTCGGGAATGGGGAATACGCAGTATTTT,CATSRDSGMGNTQYF
TRBV5-4,.,TRBJ1-2,TRBD1,TGTGCCAGCAGCTTGATCGGGACAGGGGGGAACTATGGCTACACCTTC,CASSLIGTGGNYGYTF
TRBV5-1,few,TRBJ2-3,TRBD1,TGCGCCAGCAGCCTGGGACAGCCACTCCCGTTTAGCACAGATACGCAGTATTTT,CASSLGQPLPFSTDTQYF
TRBV6-5,few,TRBJ1-1,.,TGTGCCAGCAAACCAGGGGCCGCGAACACTGAAGCTTTCTTT,CASKPGAANTEAFF
TRBV13,.,TRBJ2-7,TRBD2,TGTGCCAGCAGCTTAGAGGTGGGAGGGCCCGACGAGCAGTACTTC,CASSLEVGGPDEQYF
TRBV7-2,.,TRBJ2-5,TRBD2,TGTGCCAGCAGCCCACCGGGACTAGCGGGAGGAGGAGAGACCCAGTACTTC,CASSPPGLAGGGETQYF
TRBV18,.,TRBJ2-7,TRBD1,TGTGCCAGCTCACCCGGACAGGTGACCTACGAGCAGTACTTC,CASSPGQVTYEQYF
TRBV9,.,TRBJ1-1,TRBD1,TGTGCCAGCAGCGTAGTAAGGGACAGTCTTTCTGAAGCTTTCTTT,CASSVVRDSLSEAFF
TRBV5-1,.,TRBJ2-2,.,TGCGCCAGCAGCTTGGCCAGCGGCTCCGGGGAGCTGTTTTTT,CASSLASGSGELFF
TRBV7-9,.,TRBJ2-2,TRBD2,TGTGCCAGCGAACCTAGCGGGAGGGAAGGGGAGCTGTTTTTT,CASEPSGREGELFF
TRBV2,.,TRBJ2-1,.,TGTGCCAGCACGGGACTCTACGGGGGCAATGAGCAGTTCTTC,CASTGLYGGNEQFF
TRBV7-2,.,TRBJ1-3,.,TGTGCCAGCAGCCCTCAGGTTGACTCTGGAAACACCATATATTTT,CASSPQVDSGNTIYF
TRBV5-4,few,TRBJ1-2,.,TGTGCCAGCAGCTTGGATGAGGAATGGGGCGGCTACACCTTC,CASSLDEEWGGYTF
TRBV9,once,TRBJ2-1,.,TGTGCCAGTCGGTTTCCTGACAATGAGCAGTTCTTC,CASRFPDNEQFF
TRBV30,once,TRBJ1-2,.,TGTGCCTGGAGTGTTACAGCCCAAGGCTACACCTTC,CAWSVTAQGYTF
TRBV2,.,TRBJ2-7,.,TGTGCCAGCAGTGAAGCAGGTCTCTTACTAGGCGCGGAGCAGTACTTC,CASSEAGLLLGAEQYF
TRBV25-1,.,TRBJ1-2,.,TGTGCCAGCAGTGTGGGCAGGGGCTACACCTTC,CASSVGRGYTF
TRBV2,.,TRBJ2-3,TRBD2,TGTGCCAGCAGTGAGTTCCTAGCGGGGGCAGATACGCAGTATTTT,CASSEFLAGADTQYF
TRBV9,few,TRBJ1-2,.,TGTGCCAGCAGATCATCGAATCAAGGGCCACCAGGAGGCTATGGCTACACCTTC,CASRSSNQGPPGGYGYTF
TRBV7-3,.,TRBJ2-2,.,TGTGCCAGCAGCTTAAACTCAAACACCGGGGAGCTGTTTTTT,CASSLNSNTGELFF
TRBV7-9,.,TRBJ1-4,.,TGTGCCAGCATCTCGGGATCCGTAAATGAAAAACTGTTTTTT,CASISGSVNEKLFF
TRBV6-1,.,TRBJ1-2,.,TGTGCCGGACGATCACAGGGCCTCTATGGCTACACCTTC,CAGRSQGLYGYTF
TRBV6-5,.,TRBJ1-1,.,TGTGCCAGCAGTTATTCTCAGGGGACTGAAGCTTTCTTT,CASSYSQGTEAFF
TRBV15,.,TRBJ1-5,TRBD1,TGTGCCACCAGCAGAGGGACAGGGGGCGGGCAGCCCCAGCATTTT,CATSRGTGGGQPQHF
TRBV5-4,few,TRBJ1-1,TRBD1,TGTGCCAGCAGCTGGGGACAGGGCGACACTGAAGCTTTCTTT,CASSWGQGDTEAFF
TRBV19,few,TRBJ1-6,TRBD1,TGTGCCAGTAGTATCTACTCGGGACAGGGATATGATTCACCCCTCCACTTT,CASSIYSGQGYDSPLHF
TRBV9,.,TRBJ1-2,.,TGTGCCAGCAGCGTAGATTACAAGGGGGACTATGGCTACACCTTC,CASSVDYKGDYGYTF
TRBV5-1,.,TRBJ1-3,TRBD1,TGCGCCAGCACACAGGGGAGCTCTGGAAACACCATATATTTT,CASTQGSSGNTIYF
TRBV30,few,TRBJ1-1,.,TGTGCCTGGAGTGTCAGGGATGTCACTGAAGCTTTCTTT,CAWSVRDVTEAFF
TRBV5-1,.,TRBJ2-1,.,TGCGCCAGCAGCTTGGTGGGGAGCTCCTACAATGAGCAGTTCTTC,CASSLVGSSYNEQFF
TRBV2,few,TRBJ2-1,TRBD2,TGTGCCAGCAGTGGACTAGCGGAATCTCCTTACAATGAGCAGTTCTTC,CASSGLAESPYNEQFF
TRBV15,.,TRBJ2-1,TRBD2,TGTGCCACCAGCAGAGCCCGACTGACTAGCGGTTACAATGAGCAGTTCTTC,CATSRARLTSGYNEQFF
TRBV4-1,.,TRBJ1-4,.,TGCGCCAGCAGCCAGGGTACAGTTGCAACTAATGAAAAACTGTTTTTT,CASSQGTVATNEKLFF
TRBV27,.,TRBJ1-1,.,TGTGCCAGCAGTTTATCTTACGGGGATGTGGGGGCCACTGAAGCTTTCTTT,CASSLSYGDVGATEAFF
TRBV2,.,TRBJ2-7,.,TGTGCCAGCAGCCGGACAAGTCTCTACGAGCAGTACTTC,CASSRTSLYEQYF
TRBV19,.,TRBJ2-7,.,TGTGCCAGTAGTATGGGGTCCGGACAGAGCTACGAGCAGTACTTC,CASSMGSGQSYEQYF
TRBV5-6,.,TRBJ1-2,.,TGTGCCAGCAGCTTGCGGAACTATGGCTACACCTTC,CASSLRNYGYTF
TRBV2,.,TRBJ2-6,.,TGTGCCAGCACAAGACGGAGCTCTGGGGCCAACGTCCTGACTTTC,CASTRRSSGANVLTF
TRBV5-1,.,TRBJ2-7,.,TGCGCCAGCAGTTGGGGGTACCGACAGGAGGCCTACGAGCAGTACTTC,CASSWGYRQEAYEQYF